This T cell receptor (beta chain) was sequenced in a study of blood T cell repertoires in COVID-19. V lost 5 bases, J lost 4 bases, and 6 bases lay in between. The germline CDR1 and CDR2 sequences are MNHEY and SVGAGI. The CDR3 spans 11 residues. In terms of age and location, participants ranged from roughly 18 to 95 years and lived in about 25 US areas. In the study's own analysis: Reference gene primer amplification yielded estimated nucleated cell counts. Libraries were prepared by immunoSEQ multiplex PCR; TCRdb keeps only in-frame clonotypes and omits some of them. That table furnishes V, J and clone size, whereas the DNA furnished D and trimming. The sample includes about 340,000 clones, 80% to 90% of them seen just once.

The genes are TRBV6-5 and TRBJ2-7, with D hard to call. This clonotype was sampled from a woman in her forties with acute COVID-19. The sample taken for sequencing was PBMCs or T cells enriched from blood (not recorded which). The CDR3 spells CASSNKYEQYF. CDR3 in DNA: TGTGCCAGCAGTAACAAGTACGAGCAGTACTTC.